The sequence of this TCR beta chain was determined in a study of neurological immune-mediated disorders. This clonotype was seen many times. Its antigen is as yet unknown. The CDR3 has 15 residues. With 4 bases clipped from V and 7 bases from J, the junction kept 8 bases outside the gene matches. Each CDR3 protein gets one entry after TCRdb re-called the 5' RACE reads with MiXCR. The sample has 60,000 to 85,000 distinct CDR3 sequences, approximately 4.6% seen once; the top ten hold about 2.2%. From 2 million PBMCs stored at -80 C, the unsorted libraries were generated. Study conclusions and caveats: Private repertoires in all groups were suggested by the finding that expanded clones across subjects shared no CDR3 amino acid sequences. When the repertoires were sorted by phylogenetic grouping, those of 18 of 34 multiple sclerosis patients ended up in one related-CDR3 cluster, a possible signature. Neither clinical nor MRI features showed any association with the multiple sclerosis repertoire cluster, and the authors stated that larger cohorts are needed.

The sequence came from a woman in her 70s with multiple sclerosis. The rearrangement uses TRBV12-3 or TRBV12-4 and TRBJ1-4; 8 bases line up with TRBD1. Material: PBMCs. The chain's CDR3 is CASSSTGEGVEKLFF. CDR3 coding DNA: TGTGCCAGCAGTTCGACAGGGGAGGGGGTTGAAAAACTGTTTTTT.